These 19 T cell receptor beta chains came from one sample sequenced in a study of early T cells in non-severe SARS-CoV-2 infection. One entry per CDR3 protein, called by TCRdb with MiXCR from the 5' RACE reads. In the table there are under 80,000 distinct CDR3 sequences, roughly 13% of which are singletons. The sample comprised whole blood. These receptors came from an adult who was a healthcare worker with PCR-confirmed SARS-CoV-2 infection or an uninfected control (not recorded which).

This clonotype was recorded many times. The chain joins TRBV6-5 to TRBJ2-5, with a possible D match to TRBD1 (5 bases). CDR1 is MNHEY, CDR2 SVGAGI, per germline. CDR3 length: 14 amino acids. Trimming shortened V by 3 bases and J by 2 bases, and 10 bases separated the two germline ends. Here the CDR3 reads CASSYADIQETQYF. DNA of the CDR3: TGTGCCAGCAGTTATGCGGACATTCAAGAGACCCAGTACTTC.

This clonotype has a count of ten or more. The chain uses TRBV2 and TRBJ2-1; a possible D gene is TRBD1 (6 bases). V lost 2 bases and J lost 5, with 10 bases in between. The CDR3 has 14 residues. Per the germline V gene, CDR1 is SNHLY and CDR2 is FYNNEI. The CDR3 region has the DNA TGTGCCAGCAGTGAAAGCCGGACAGACAATGAGCAGTTCTTC. Translated: CASSESRTDNEQFF.

There are a few counts of this clonotype. This chain uses TRBV5-6 with TRBJ1-5; 10 bases map to TRBD1. CDR3 length: 15 residues. Per the germline V gene, CDR1 is SGHDT and CDR2 is YYEEEE. The V gene end was trimmed by 2 bases and the J gene end by 3 bases; junction bases not matched to a gene: 2. As DNA, the CDR3 is TGTGCCAGCAGCTTTGGGACAGGGGTCAATCAGCCCCAGCATTTT. This translates into CASSFGTGVNQPQHF. Together with reference TRBV5-6 and TRBJ1-5, the CDR3 gives the full variable domain: DAGVTQSPTHLIKTRGQQVTLRCSPKSGHDTVSWYQQALGQGPQFIFQYYEEEERQRGNFPDRFSGHQFPNYSSELNVNALLLGDSALYLCASSFGTGVNQPQHFGDGTRLSIL.

This clonotype was detected ten times or more. The rearrangement links TRBV12-3 or TRBV12-4 to TRBJ2-1, with 12 nucleotides matching TRBD2. J was trimmed by 4 bases and V by 5 bases; bases with no gene match: 3. The CDR3 covers 15 residues. The CDR3 sequence is CASSDLAGGYNEQFF. The CDR3, as DNA: TGTGCCAGCAGTGATCTAGCGGGGGGGTACAATGAGCAGTTCTTC.

This clonotype was counted at least ten times. This rearrangement joins TRBV7-2 to TRBJ2-5, with 8 bases identical to TRBD2. Unmatched junction bases numbered 6, after V lost 4 bases and J lost 2 bases. The V gene's germline CDR1 is SGHTA and CDR2 FQGNSA. CDR3 length equals 15 residues. The CDR3 DNA sequence: TGTGCCAGCAGCTCCGTAGCGGGGTTGCAAGAGACCCAGTACTTC. Translation gives CASSSVAGLQETQYF.

This clonotype was found many times. The chain is built from TRBV12-3 or TRBV12-4 and TRBJ1-2; tentative D call: TRBD1 (6 bases). CDR3 length equals 14 residues. V gave up 6 bases and J gave up 2 bases, with 13 bases separating them. The CDR3 loop is CASSRRGENYGYTF. CDR3 nucleotide sequence: TGTGCCAGCAGCCGCAGGGGCGAGAACTATGGCTACACCTTC.

The chain joins TRBV12-5 to TRBJ2-7; D is ambiguous. Germline V gene sequence: CDR1 LGHNT, CDR2 FRNRAP. V shed 6 bases and J shed 2 bases, with 11 bases lying between them. CDR3 length: 13 amino acids. CDR3 loop: CASGPPGTYEQYF. Written as DNA, the CDR3 is TGTGCTAGTGGCCCGCCCGGAACCTACGAGCAGTACTTC.

The rearrangement uses TRBV7-9 and TRBJ1-5; 10 positions agree with TRBD1. The CDR3 extends over 16 amino acids. Unmatched junction bases numbered 10, after V lost 5 bases and J lost 6 bases. Germline lookup yields CDR1 SEHNR and CDR2 FQNEAQ (reference sequence). The CDR3 is CASSAPGTGVTQPQHF. The CDR3 bases are TGTGCCAGCAGCGCCCCCGGGACAGGGGTTACTCAGCCCCAGCATTTT.

This chain uses TRBV7-9 with TRBJ2-2; maybe TRBD1 (6 bases). The CDR3 is 17 residues long. Looked up from germline, CDR1 is SEHNR and CDR2 is FQNEAQ (reference sequence). V dropped 4 bases and J dropped 0 bases, with 15 bases sitting between them. The CDR3 nucleotides are TGTGCCAGCAGCTATCCCCGACAGGCCCCGAACACCGGGGAGCTGTTTTTT. Its protein product is CASSYPRQAPNTGELFF.

This clonotype was seen only a few times. A much larger clone lies a single base off, so this may be a read error. The rearrangement joins TRBV6-6 to TRBJ2-7; TRBD2 aligns across 15 bases. This CDR3 spans 18 amino acids. The trim removed 2 bases at V and 3 bases at J, leaving 8 bases unmatched. Per the germline V gene, CDR1 is MNHNY and CDR2 is SVGAGI (reference sequence). CDR3: CASSYPAGLAGGSYEQYF. Here the CDR3 DNA reads TGTGCCAGCAGTTACCCTGCGGGACTAGCGGGGGGTAGCTACGAGCAGTACTTC.

This clonotype was seen repeatedly, ten times or more. The CDR3 loop is CASSPTGWELFF. The DNA for the CDR3 is TGTGCCAGCTCACCAACGGGGTGGGAGCTGTTTTTT. The chain is built from TRBV18 and TRBJ2-2, with TRBD2 as a possible D gene (5 bases). Deletions cut 2 bases from V and 9 bases from J, with 7 bases between. The germline V gene has CDR1 KGHSH and CDR2 LQKENI. The CDR3 is made up of 12 amino acids.

The chain has TRBV5-1 and TRBJ2-7; D uncertain. The CDR3 is made up of 13 amino acids. CDR1 and CDR2 (germline): SGHRS, YFSETQ. Trimming took 2 bases from V and 3 from J, leaving 9 bases between them. The CDR3 DNA is TGCGCCAGCAGCTTTGGGATTAACTACGAGCAGTACTTC. Its protein is CASSFGINYEQYF.

With regard to this clonotype: This may stem from a read error, because a much larger clone lies one nucleotide away. Because the CDR3 is missing its conserved closing phenylalanine or tryptophan, this is likely a read error. The chain joins TRBV7-6 to TRBJ1-1; perhaps TRBD1 as D (5 bases). V was clipped by 0 bases and J by 3 bases, with 8 bases between them. CDR3 length equals 14 residues. The germline CDR1 and CDR2 sequences are SGHVS and FNYEAQ. The CDR3 protein is CASSLAQGYTEAFS. The CDR3 region has the DNA TGTGCCAGCAGCTTAGCGCAGGGCTACACTGAAGCTTTCTCT.

This clonotype was detected ten times or more. The chain is built from TRBV6-4 and TRBJ1-6; no firm D call. The CDR3 has 13 residues. V gave up 3 bases and J gave up 7 bases, with 7 bases separating them. Germline CDR1 and CDR2: MRHNA and SNTAGT. The CDR3 reads CASSENINSPLHF. The CDR3 DNA reads as TGTGCCAGCAGTGAAAACATCAATTCACCCCTCCACTTT.

This clonotype appeared many times. V is TRBV6-2 or TRBV6-3 and J is TRBJ1-5; D is uncertain. V lost 5 bases and J lost 3, with 11 bases in between. This CDR3 is built from 14 residues. CDR1 MNHEY and CDR2 SVGEGT come from the germline V gene. The chain's CDR3 is CASSPGFNNQPQHF. CDR3 nucleotide sequence: TGTGCCAGCAGTCCCGGGTTTAACAATCAGCCCCAGCATTTT.

The chain has TRBV2 and TRBJ2-5; either TRBD1 or TRBD2 may fit D (7 bases each). Germline-derived CDR1 and CDR2 are SNHLY and FYNNEI. CDR3 length: 15 residues. V lost 8 bases to trimming and J lost 5 bases, with 21 bases between them. The CDR3 loop is CASGGQRGGWETQYF. The CDR3 DNA reads as TGTGCCAGCGGGGGACAGCGCGGGGGATGGGAGACCCAGTACTTC.

In this sample, this clonotype turned up a few times. The rearrangement uses TRBV9 and TRBJ2-1; no reliable D call. Trimming removed 0 bases from V and 5 bases from J, with 3 bases in between. The CDR3 is 12 residues long. Germline V gene lookup returns CDR1 SGDLS and CDR2 YYNGEE. CDR3 sequence (DNA): TGTGCCAGCAGCGTAGGGAACAATGAGCAGTTCTTC. It translates to CASSVGNNEQFF.

A few counts support this clonotype. The rearrangement joins TRBV4-1 to TRBJ2-4, with 7 nucleotides matching TRBD2. V dropped 1 base and J dropped 7; count of bases not matched to a gene: 4. This CDR3 contains 14 residues. Germline V gene sequence: CDR1 MGHRA, CDR2 YSYEKL. The chain's CDR3 is CASSQVGGDNIQYF. The CDR3 DNA is TGCGCCAGCAGCCAAGTTGGGGGGGATAACATTCAGTACTTC.

V gene TRBV15 combines with J gene TRBJ2-2; 12 bases are a match to TRBD2. The CDR3 loop spans 17 amino acids. After removal of 2 bases from V and 5 bases from J, the junction contained 6 bases not matched to a gene. CDR1 is LNHNV, CDR2 YYDKDF, per germline (reference sequence). CDR3 sequence reads: CATSRNPSGGATGELFF. CDR3 bases: TGTGCCACCAGCAGAAACCCTAGCGGGGGGGCGACCGGGGAGCTGTTTTTT.